One and the same sample provided the 14 T cell receptor beta chains below, sequenced in a study of regulatory T cells in long-lasting Graves disease (dated by TCRdb to about 2021). The time point label of this sample denotes: newly diagnosed GD, antithyroid drugs for less than 3 months. RNA was extracted from PBMCs in TRIzol for both TCR sequencing and RNA sequencing. Libraries came from multiplex PCR. The instrument was an Illumina HiSeq 4000. CDR3 regions were amplified by Arm-PCR with iRepertoire HTBI primers to construct TCR beta libraries. Clones were called with MiXCR by TCRdb after fastp trimmed the public reads at Q25, and only in-frame beta chains were retained. Rows matching on CDR3 protein sequence are summarized as one entry with the most common DNA and genes. The sample profile shows about 440,000 distinct CDR3 sequences; about 16% of them were found once. The biggest ten clones account for roughly a sixth of the sample.

The sample was also reused in another study, on T cells in Graves' hyperthyroidism and ophthalmopathy.

The source was peripheral blood mononuclear cells (PBMCs), collected at new diagnosis, from a patient treated with antithyroid drugs. The receptors originated from a woman aged 25 to 39 with Graves disease. Donor details come from another sample of the same person, matched by shared clones.

This clonotype was detected ten times or more. J is TRBJ1-3 and V is TRBV11-2; D unresolved. V was cut by 4 bases and J by 0 bases, with 4 bases left in between. The CDR3 is 13 amino acids. CDR1 and CDR2 from the germline V gene are SGHAT and FQNNGV. CDR3 loop: CASSSASGNTIYF. In DNA form, the CDR3 reads TGTGCCAGCAGCTCAGCCTCTGGAAACACCATATATTTT.

This clonotype appeared a few times. The rearrangement joins TRBV4-1 to TRBJ2-1; D not certain. The germline V gene encodes CDR1 MGHRA and CDR2 YSYEKL. The CDR3 is made up of 15 amino acids. The V gene lost 0 bases and the J gene lost 5 bases, with 11 bases spanning the gap. The CDR3 spells CASSQEEAVDNEQFF. DNA of the CDR3: TGCGCCAGCAGCCAAGAGGAAGCCGTAGACAATGAGCAGTTCTTC.

V usage is TRBV28 and J usage is TRBJ2-6; D might be TRBD2 (5 bases). The germline V and J ends were trimmed by 5 bases and 1 base, with 12 bases remaining between them. Germline values: CDR1 MDHEN, CDR2 SYDVKM. The CDR3 loop spans 16 amino acids. The DNA of the CDR3 is TGTGCCAGCAGTCACATGGGGAGTTCTGGGGCCAACGTCCTGACTTTC. This gives the protein CASSHMGSSGANVLTF.

This clonotype was counted ten times or more. The chain has TRBV30 and TRBJ2-2, with 8 bases matching TRBD2. V dropped 2 bases and J dropped 6; count of bases not matched to a gene: 8. The CDR3 has 15 amino acids. From germline, CDR1 is GTSNPN and CDR2 SVGIG (reference sequence). In DNA form, the CDR3 reads TGTGCCTGGAGTATAAGCGAGCGGGAGTCCGGGGAGCTGTTTTTT. Amino acid sequence: CAWSISERESGELFF.

This clonotype was observed a handful of times. The chain is built from TRBV24-1 and TRBJ2-3; 8 bases line up with TRBD1. The V gene's germline CDR1 is KGHDR and CDR2 SFDVKD. CDR3 length: 19 residues. Trimming took 4 bases from V and 1 from J; bases not matched to a gene: 15. The CDR3 sequence is CATSDPTFSGGAGTDTQYF. CDR3 DNA: TGTGCCACCAGTGACCCCACATTCTCAGGGGGCGCAGGCACAGATACGCAGTATTTT.

The CDR3: CASSQGAGWSSYNEQFF. The DNA for the CDR3 is TGCGCCAGCAGCCAAGGAGCGGGCTGGAGCTCCTACAATGAGCAGTTCTTC. The chain is built from TRBV4-3 and TRBJ2-1, with D possibly matching TRBD2 (6 bases). V lost 1 base, J lost 0 bases, and 13 bases lay in between. Germline CDR1 LGHNA, CDR2 YSLEER. The CDR3 runs 17 residues.

This clonotype has at least ten counts. This rearrangement joins TRBV6-2 or TRBV6-3 to TRBJ2-1; 9 positions match TRBD2. Unmatched junction bases numbered 7, after V lost 2 bases and J lost 8 bases. The CDR3 covers 15 residues. Germline assignment: CDR1 MNHEY and CDR2 SVGEGT. The CDR3 is CASSYPAGGMDEQFF. CDR3 sequence (DNA): TGTGCCAGCAGTTACCCGGCGGGAGGGATGGATGAGCAGTTCTTC.

This clonotype was observed a few times. The chain has TRBV15 and TRBJ1-2; D not resolved. V dropped 3 bases and J dropped 8 bases, with 19 bases sitting between them. CDR1 is LNHNV, CDR2 YYDKDF, per germline (reference sequence). The CDR3 spans 15 residues. The CDR3 bases are TGTGCCACCAGCAGTGATTCAAGGTCCAAGGACGGCTACACCTTC. This codes for CATSSDSRSKDGYTF. The full variable domain, in which reference TRBV15 and TRBJ1-2 provide the parts outside the CDR3, is DAMVIQNPRYQVTQFGKPVTLSCSQTLNHNVMYWYQQKSSQAPKLLFHYYDKDFNNEADTPDNFQSRRPNTSFCFLDIRSPGLGDTAMYLCATSSDSRSKDGYTFGSGTRLTVV.

This clonotype was found a few times. Germline is not matched at one junction end, which may reflect a read error. This rearrangement joins TRBV7-3 to TRBJ2-1; D not certain. Germline V gene sequence: CDR1 SGHTA, CDR2 FQGTGA. CDR3 length equals 14 residues. CDR3 sequence (DNA): TGTGCCAGCGGCTTAGGCCTCCCCTACAATGAGCAGTTCTTC. This sequence encodes CASGLGLPYNEQFF.

Ten or more counts support this clonotype. The genes are TRBV28 and TRBJ2-7; 9 bases are a match to TRBD2. With V trimmed by 7 bases and J by 7 bases, 20 bases remained unmatched. CDR3 length equals 17 residues. The germline V gene has CDR1 MDHEN and CDR2 SYDVKM. The CDR3 is CASITNTASGDHREQYF. CDR3 nucleotides: TGTGCCAGCATTACCAATACGGCTAGCGGGGACCACCGGGAGCAGTACTTC.

This clonotype was counted ten times or more. The chain employs TRBV7-6 and TRBJ1-2; D perhaps matches TRBD1 (5 bases). There are 18 residues in the CDR3. Germline V gives CDR1 SGHVS, CDR2 FNYEAQ. V was clipped by 5 bases and J by 2 bases, with 24 bases between them. As DNA, the CDR3 is TGTGCCAGCAGCCCCGCGATCTTCCGACAGAAGGGGAACTATGGCTACACCTTC. Translated: CASSPAIFRQKGNYGYTF. Full variable domain (rest looked up from reference TRBV7-6 and TRBJ1-2): GAGVSQSPRYKVTKRGQDVALRCDPISGHVSLYWYRQALGQGPEFLTYFNYEAQQDKSGLPNDRFSAERPEGSISTLTIQRTEQRDSAMYRCASSPAIFRQKGNYGYTFGSGTRLTVV.

This clonotype was picked up many times. This chain links TRBV28 with TRBJ2-1; 11 bases match TRBD2. The V gene's germline CDR1 is MDHEN and CDR2 SYDVKM. This CDR3 spans 15 amino acids. Trimming at V came to 7 bases and at J to 5 bases, leaving 7 bases not matched to a gene. CDR3 bases: TGTGCCAGCACCGAACCGGGACTAGCGGACAATGAGCAGTTCTTC. It encodes CASTEPGLADNEQFF.

This clonotype was seen only a few times. The V and J genes are TRBV9 and TRBJ2-1; D possibly corresponds to TRBD2 (6 bases). Trimming shortened V by 3 bases and J by 0 bases, and 13 bases separated the two germline ends. Germline V gene lookup returns CDR1 SGDLS and CDR2 YYNGEE. The CDR3 runs 16 residues. The CDR3 coding sequence is TGTGCCAGCAGCGCGTTTAGCGGAGACTCCTACAATGAGCAGTTCTTC. It codes for CASSAFSGDSYNEQFF.

This clonotype has at least ten counts. The chain employs TRBV3-1 and TRBJ1-2; tentatively, D is TRBD1 (6 bases). Trimming left V 3 bases short and J 5 bases short, with 13 bases between. This CDR3 spans 14 amino acids. Per the germline V gene, CDR1 is LGHDT and CDR2 is YNNKEL (reference sequence). The CDR3 loop is CASSHTGRDYGYTF. CDR3 nucleotide sequence: TGTGCCAGCAGCCATACAGGGAGGGATTATGGCTACACCTTC. Based on the CDR3 plus reference TRBV3-1 and TRBJ1-2, the full variable domain is DTAVSQTPKYLVTQMGNDKSIKCEQNLGHDTMYWYKQDSKKFLKIMFSYNNKELIINETVPNRFSPKSPDKAHLNLHINSLELGDSAVYFCASSHTGRDYGYTFGSGTRLTVV.